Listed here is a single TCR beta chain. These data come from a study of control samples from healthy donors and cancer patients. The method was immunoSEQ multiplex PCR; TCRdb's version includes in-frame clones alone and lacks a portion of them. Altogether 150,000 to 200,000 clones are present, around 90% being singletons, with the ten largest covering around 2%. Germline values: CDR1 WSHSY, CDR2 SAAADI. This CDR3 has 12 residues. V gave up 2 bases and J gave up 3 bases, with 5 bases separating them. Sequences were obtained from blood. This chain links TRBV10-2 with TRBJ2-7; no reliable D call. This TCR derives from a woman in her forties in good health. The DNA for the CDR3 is TGCGCCAGCAGTGAGCTGCTCTACGAGCAGTACTTC. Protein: CASSELLYEQYF.